This is a list of T cell receptor beta chains from one sample in a study of T cell responses to AZD1222 COVID-19 vaccine. The table came from immunoSEQ multiplex PCR; TCRdb's copy has only in-frame clones and leaves some out. This table has roughly 150,000 clones, under 95% appearing once. Sample: peripheral blood, taken 28 days after the second AZD1222 dose. These receptors all come from an adult who received the AZD1222 COVID-19 vaccine. Both conserved end residues are part of each CDR3. A D gene is named only where the DNA matches it firmly. Not every row has a clone size; where given, it reads once, few, many or a size class.

TGCGCCAGCAGCCAATCGCTAGCGGGCTCACCTTACAATGAGCAGTTCTTC,CASSQSLAGSPYNEQFF,TRBJ2-1,-,TRBD2,TRBV4-3,17
TGTGCCAGCAGCCAAGAACTAGCTTACACAAGTGAGCAGTTCTTC,CASSQELAYTSEQFF,TRBJ2-1,-,-,TRBV14,15
TGTGCCAGCAGCTTGGTAGGTAGCGACGAGCAGTACTTC,CASSLVGSDEQYF,TRBJ2-7,-,-,TRBV5-4,13
TGTGCCACCTCGGAGGGTTTCTATGGCTACACCTTC,CATSEGFYGYTF,TRBJ1-2,-,-,TRBV28,12
TGTGCCAGCAGTTACGGGGGCCCAGGGTGGTTCTTC,CASSYGGPGWFF,TRBJ2-1,-,-,TRBV6-2/TRBV6-3,12
TGTGCCAGCAGTGAGTTAGCGACTGAAGCTTTCTTT,CASSELATEAFF,TRBJ1-1,once,-,TRBV6-1,12
TGTGCCAGCAGCGCCCGGGACTCCCTAAGGAATGAGCAGTTCTTC,CASSARDSLRNEQFF,TRBJ2-1,-,-,TRBV5-4,15
TGTGCCAGCCCCCCTGAGGACAGGATAAGGCTGGCGAACACTGAAGCTTTCTTT,CASPPEDRIRLANTEAFF,TRBJ1-1,-,TRBD1,TRBV28,18
TGTGCAAGTCGCTTAGCAACAGTAAACACCGGGGAGCTGTTTTTT,CASRLATVNTGELFF,TRBJ2-2,-,-,TRBV12-2,15
TGTGCCAGCAGCGTAGCCCCAGGGACCACTGAAGCTTTCTTT,CASSVAPGTTEAFF,TRBJ1-1,few,-,TRBV9,14